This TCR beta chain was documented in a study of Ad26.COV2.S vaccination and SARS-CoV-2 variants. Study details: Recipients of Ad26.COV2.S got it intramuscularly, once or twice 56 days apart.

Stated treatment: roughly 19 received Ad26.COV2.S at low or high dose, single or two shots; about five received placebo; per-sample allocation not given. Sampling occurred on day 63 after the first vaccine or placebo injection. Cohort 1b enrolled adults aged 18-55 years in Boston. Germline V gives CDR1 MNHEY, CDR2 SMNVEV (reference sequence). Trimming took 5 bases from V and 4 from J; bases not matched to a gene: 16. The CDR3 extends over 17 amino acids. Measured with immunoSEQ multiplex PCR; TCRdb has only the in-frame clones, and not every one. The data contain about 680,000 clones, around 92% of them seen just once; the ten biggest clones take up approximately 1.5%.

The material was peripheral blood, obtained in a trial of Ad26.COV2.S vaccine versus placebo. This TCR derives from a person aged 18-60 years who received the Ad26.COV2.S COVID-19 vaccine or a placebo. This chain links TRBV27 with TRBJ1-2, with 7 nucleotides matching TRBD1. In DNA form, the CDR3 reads TGTGCCAGCAGTAATGAGGGGAGGACAGGTCCCATCTATGGCTACACCTTC. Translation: CASSNEGRTGPIYGYTF.